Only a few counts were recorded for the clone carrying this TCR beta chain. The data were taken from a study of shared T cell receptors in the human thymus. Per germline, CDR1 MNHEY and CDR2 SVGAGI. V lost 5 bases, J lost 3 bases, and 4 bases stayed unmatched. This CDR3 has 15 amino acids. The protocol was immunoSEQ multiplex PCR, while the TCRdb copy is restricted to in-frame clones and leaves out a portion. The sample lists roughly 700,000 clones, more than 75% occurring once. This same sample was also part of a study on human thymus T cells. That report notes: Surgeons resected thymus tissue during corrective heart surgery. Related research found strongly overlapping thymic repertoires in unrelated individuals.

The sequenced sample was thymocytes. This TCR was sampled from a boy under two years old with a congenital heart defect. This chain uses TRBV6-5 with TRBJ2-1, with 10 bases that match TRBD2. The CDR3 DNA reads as TGTGCCAGCAGTCCCCGGACTAGCGGCTACAATGAGCAGTTCTTC. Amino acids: CASSPRTSGYNEQFF.